These 25 T cell receptor beta chains came from one sample sequenced in a study of a mutant IDH1 vaccine in newly diagnosed glioma (dated by TCRdb to the early 2020s). To prepare the library, the immunoSEQ multiplex PCR assay was applied. In its TCRdb copy, this immuneACCESS table keeps in-frame sequences only and misses some clones. Where compared with another copy, unresolved V genes explain less than half of these, and the others have no known cause. The sample data list 35,000 or so clones, and 75% to 85% of these were observed just once. Roughly 16% of the sample rests with the top ten. For these receptors, no antigen is known. The sample's time point, from its label and the paper: week 11, during vaccination. Each vaccine dose was 300 ug of a 20-mer mutant IDH1 peptide in Montanide, given subcutaneously with topical imiquimod. Sequencing was performed on peripheral blood mononuclear cells (PBMCs), taken from a glioma patient whose treatment included an IDH1 peptide vaccine. Source of these receptors: a woman aged 25 to 39 with glioma. Some clones in this sample may be carry-over from other donors' samples.

The rearrangement links TRBV27 to TRBJ1-1; D might be TRBD1 (5 bases). The germline CDR1 and CDR2 sequences are MNHEY and SMNVEV (reference sequence). Trimming pared 2 bases from V and 3 bases from J, leaving 7 bases between. CDR3 length: 13 amino acids. CDR3 sequence: CASSLGTYTEAFF. For the CDR3, the DNA is TGTGCCAGCAGTTTAGGGACCTACACTGAAGCTTTCTTT.

CDR3 in DNA: TGTGCCAGCAGCCCAGGGCTCTCTGGAAACACCATATATTTT. Translating gives CASSPGLSGNTIYF. The gene calls are TRBV9 and TRBJ1-3, with D possibly being TRBD1 (5 bases). The germline gives CDR1 SGDLS, CDR2 YYNGEE. The length of the CDR3 is 14 residues. Trimming removed 4 bases from V and 0 bases from J, with 8 bases in between.

The chain joins TRBV10-3 to TRBJ1-2; 11 nucleotides align to TRBD1. The CDR3 sequence is 16 residues long. Germline CDR1 is ENHRY and CDR2 is SYGVKD. V trimming: 5 bases; J trimming: 3 bases; junction bases outside the gene matches: 8. CDR3 residues: CAISSLDRGQDYGYTF. For the CDR3, the DNA is TGTGCCATCAGTTCCTTGGACAGGGGGCAGGACTATGGCTACACCTTC.

This clone is a singleton in its sample. This chain uses TRBV18 with TRBJ1-4; D possibly corresponds to TRBD1 (5 bases). Trimming cost V 3 bases and J 5 bases, with 16 bases left between them. The CDR3 length is 16 residues. The germline V gene has CDR1 KGHSH and CDR2 LQKENI. The CDR3 spells CASSPLAPGQNEKLFF. DNA for the CDR3: TGTGCCAGCTCACCGCTTGCGCCGGGGCAGAATGAAAAACTGTTTTTT.

This chain uses TRBV29-1 with TRBJ2-5; D call uncertain. The germline CDR1 and CDR2 sequences are SQVTM and ANQGSEA. The CDR3 contains 12 residues. The V and J ends lost 7 bases and 5 bases respectively, with 14 bases between them. CDR3 sequence: CSGRALGETQYF. CDR3 in DNA: TGCAGCGGACGGGCTCTGGGGGAGACCCAGTACTTC.

V gene TRBV28 combines with J gene TRBJ1-1, with TRBD1 as a possible D gene (5 bases). Germline V gene data show CDR1 as MDHEN and CDR2 as SYDVKM. CDR3 size: 13 residues. V shed 3 bases and J shed 5 bases, with 10 bases lying between them. The CDR3 DNA reads TGTGCCAGCAGTTTCAGGGTAGATACTGAAGCTTTCTTT. Translating gives CASSFRVDTEAFF.

The chain employs TRBV9 and TRBJ2-1; D unclear. Germline loops: CDR1 SGDLS, CDR2 YYNGEE. This CDR3 comprises 15 residues. V was pared by 4 bases and J by 10 bases, with 21 bases between. The CDR3 region is CASSSRMTSHGEQFF. CDR3 in DNA: TGTGCCAGCAGCTCCCGCATGACGAGTCATGGAGAGCAGTTCTTC.

The rearrangement links TRBV4-2 to TRBJ2-2, with TRBD2 matching 7 bases. V was clipped by 1 base and J by 5 bases; unmatched bases: 7. Germline V gene data show CDR1 as LGHNA and CDR2 as YNFKEQ. The CDR3 spans 16 residues. CDR3 protein: CASSQVSGGSTGELFF. DNA for the CDR3: TGTGCCAGCAGCCAAGTCTCGGGCGGGAGTACCGGGGAGCTGTTTTTT.

The chain couples TRBV10-3 to TRBJ2-5; maybe TRBD1 (6 bases). The V gene's germline CDR1 is ENHRY and CDR2 SYGVKD. V was shortened by 10 bases and J by 5 bases, with 20 bases between the two germline ends. This CDR3 has 14 residues. This CDR3 is CATSTGPRGETQYF. In nucleotides, the CDR3 is TGTGCCACCTCGACAGGCCCGAGAGGGGAGACCCAGTACTTC.

The chain couples TRBV7-6 to TRBJ1-5; TRBD1 is a possible D gene (6 bases). The CDR3 loop spans 15 amino acids. V was pared by 6 bases and J by 4 bases, with 16 bases between. Germline V gene lookup returns CDR1 SGHVS and CDR2 FNYEAQ. This CDR3 reads CASSLQMGANQPQHF. The CDR3 DNA is TGTGCCAGCAGTCTCCAGATGGGGGCGAATCAGCCCCAGCATTTT. Full variable domain (outside the CDR3, taken from reference TRBV7-6 and TRBJ1-5): GAGVSQSPRYKVTKRGQDVALRCDPISGHVSLYWYRQALGQGPEFLTYFNYEAQQDKSGLPNDRFSAERPEGSISTLTIQRTEQRDSAMYRCASSLQMGANQPQHFGDGTRLSIL.

The V gene is TRBV6-5, the J gene TRBJ1-2; a weak D match, TRBD1 (6 bases). The CDR3 is made up of 15 amino acids. Germline CDR1 is MNHEY and CDR2 is SVGAGI. V shed 6 bases and J shed 7 bases, with 21 bases lying between them. CDR3 nucleotides: TGTGCCAGCAGACCCGGGGGCGGATTCATGCGTGGCTACACCTTC. It translates to CASRPGGGFMRGYTF.

V gene TRBV9 combines with J gene TRBJ2-7, with TRBD2 as a possible D gene (6 bases). CDR3 size: 14 residues. V was clipped by 7 bases and J by 2 bases, with 16 bases between them. Germline CDR1 and CDR2: SGDLS and YYNGEE. The CDR3 spells CASAGGVGTYEQYF. CDR3 coding DNA: TGTGCCAGCGCCGGAGGGGTAGGCACCTACGAGCAGTACTTC.

As regards this clone: A read error is possible here, since a much larger clone lies one base away. The identical CDR3 is also encoded by other nucleotide sequences in the sample. CDR3 coding DNA: TGCGCCAGCAGTTACTTTCGTGGACAGGCTGAAGCTTTCTTT. It specifies CASSYFRGQAEAFF. V and J are TRBV6-6 and TRBJ1-1, with 7 bases fitting TRBD1. Germline V lookup: CDR1 MNHNY, CDR2 SVGAGI (reference sequence). This CDR3 has 14 amino acids.

This clone was seen just once. This chain joins TRBV4-1 and TRBJ1-2, with D uncertain. The CDR3 is 13 residues long. Trimming stripped 2 bases from V and 5 bases from J, with 9 bases between. The V gene's germline CDR1 is MGHRA and CDR2 YSYEKL. The CDR3 loop is CASSQQDTYGYTF. The CDR3 DNA reads TGCGCCAGCAGCCAACAAGACACATATGGCTACACCTTC.

This chain connects TRBV28 to TRBJ1-4; the D is unclear. Germline assignment: CDR1 MDHEN and CDR2 SYDVKM. The CDR3 consists of 13 residues. V lost 5 bases and J lost 7, with 11 bases in between. The CDR3 DNA is TGTGCCAGCAGTGCCCTATTCCGTGAAAAACTGTTTTTT. It specifies CASSALFREKLFF.

The chain employs TRBV9 and TRBJ2-7, with 8 bases aligning to TRBD1. The CDR3 loop spans 13 amino acids. The V gene's germline CDR1 is SGDLS and CDR2 YYNGEE. V lost 7 bases, J lost 4 bases, and 7 bases stayed unmatched. For the CDR3, the DNA is TGTGCCAGCGGTCCAGGGGGCGGGTACGAGCAGTACTTC. It yields the protein CASGPGGGYEQYF. Using reference TRBV9 and TRBJ2-7 for the parts outside the CDR3, the full variable domain is DSGVTQTPKHLITATGQRVTLRCSPRSGDLSVYWYQQSLDQGLQFLIQYYNGEERAKGNILERFSAQQFPDLHSELNLSSLELGDSALYFCASGPGGGYEQYFGPGTRLTVT.

The chain recombines TRBV2 with TRBJ1-2, with TRBD1 as a possible D gene (6 bases). The V end lost 4 bases, the J end lost 2 bases, and 17 bases lay between the germline ends. The CDR3 length is 16 residues. Germline V gene data show CDR1 as SNHLY and CDR2 as FYNNEI. CDR3 nucleotides: TGTGCCAGCAGTGTAACGCCTAGGACAGCGAACTATGGCTACACCTTC. Protein: CASSVTPRTANYGYTF.

With respect to this clone: This same CDR3 is encoded by further DNA sequences in the sample. The V and J genes are TRBV10-1 and TRBJ1-1, with D tentatively TRBD1 (5 bases). The V gene's germline CDR1 is WNHNN and CDR2 SYGVQD (reference sequence). CDR3 length: 16 amino acids. V was trimmed by 0 bases and J by 0 bases, leaving 11 bases between them. The chain's CDR3 is CASSESRGGLNTEAFF. The CDR3 DNA sequence: TGCGCCAGCAGTGAGTCGCGGGGGGGTTTGAACACTGAAGCTTTCTTT.

The chain combines TRBV29-1 with TRBJ1-2, with D unresolved. Per germline, CDR1 SQVTM and CDR2 ANQGSEA. The CDR3 has 13 amino acids. V shed 3 bases and J shed 4 bases, with 12 bases lying between them. The CDR3 DNA sequence: TGCAGCGTTGACCCCGGACTTAGCTATGGCTACACCTTC. It codes for CSVDPGLSYGYTF. The whole variable domain, remainder taken from reference TRBV29-1 and TRBJ1-2, is SAVISQKPSRDICQRGTSLTIQCQVDSQVTMMFWYRQQPGQSLTLIATANQGSEATYESGFVIDKFPISRPNLTFSTLTVSNMSPEDSSIYLCSVDPGLSYGYTFGSGTRLTVV.

In its sample, this clone was seen a few times. This chain links TRBV2 with TRBJ2-2; D may be TRBD1 (6 bases). CDR3 length: 14 residues. Trimming removed 7 bases from V and 6 bases from J, with 15 bases in between. Germline V gene lookup returns CDR1 SNHLY and CDR2 FYNNEI. The DNA of the CDR3 is TGTGCCAGCACCCTCGGACAGTTTTCCGGGGAGCTGTTTTTT. It specifies CASTLGQFSGELFF.

This chain uses TRBV5-4 with TRBJ2-1, with 11 bases fitting TRBD2. Losses at the gene ends were 3 bases for V and 5 bases for J; bases not matched to a gene: 13. The germline V gene encodes CDR1 SGHNT and CDR2 YYREEE (reference sequence). The CDR3 loop spans 18 amino acids. CDR3: CASSSPLAGGDKNNEQFF. The CDR3 bases are TGTGCCAGCAGCTCACCTCTAGCGGGAGGAGACAAAAACAATGAGCAGTTCTTC.

The V gene is TRBV4-1, the J gene TRBJ1-1; a weak D match, TRBD1 (6 bases). CDR1 and CDR2 (germline): MGHRA, YSYEKL. This CDR3 comprises 18 residues. V lost 5 bases, J lost 0 bases, and 22 bases lay in between. This chain's CDR3 is CASSLQPGQGPLNTEAFF. As DNA, the CDR3 is TGCGCCAGCAGCTTACAACCTGGGCAGGGGCCCTTGAACACTGAAGCTTTCTTT.

This chain links TRBV28 with TRBJ2-1; the D call may be TRBD1 or TRBD2 (5 bases each). Germline V gives CDR1 MDHEN, CDR2 SYDVKM. The V end lost 6 bases, the J end lost 1 base, and 16 bases lay between the germline ends. This CDR3 is 16 amino acids long. CDR3 nucleotide sequence: TGTGCCAGCAGCGTGGGACGGGGTAAATCCTACAATGAGCAGTTCTTC. This codes for CASSVGRGKSYNEQFF.

This clone was observed a single time. The chain links TRBV7-3 to TRBJ1-1, with TRBD1 identical over 9 bases. V trimming: 3 bases; J trimming: 4 bases; junction bases outside the gene matches: 0. This CDR3 is built from 13 residues. Germline CDR1 reads SGHTA; CDR2 reads FQGTGA. CDR3 sequence reads: CASSLTGGTEAFF. In DNA, the CDR3 is TGTGCCAGCAGCTTGACAGGGGGCACTGAAGCTTTCTTT.

The CDR3 DNA follows: TGTGCCAGCAGTATATTGGAGAACACTGAAGCTTTCTTT. Protein: CASSILENTEAFF. This chain links TRBV6-6 with TRBJ1-1; D gene uncertain. V was trimmed by 5 bases and J by 1 base, leaving 8 bases between them. The length of the CDR3 is 13 residues. Germline V gene sequence: CDR1 MNHNY, CDR2 SVGAGI (reference sequence).